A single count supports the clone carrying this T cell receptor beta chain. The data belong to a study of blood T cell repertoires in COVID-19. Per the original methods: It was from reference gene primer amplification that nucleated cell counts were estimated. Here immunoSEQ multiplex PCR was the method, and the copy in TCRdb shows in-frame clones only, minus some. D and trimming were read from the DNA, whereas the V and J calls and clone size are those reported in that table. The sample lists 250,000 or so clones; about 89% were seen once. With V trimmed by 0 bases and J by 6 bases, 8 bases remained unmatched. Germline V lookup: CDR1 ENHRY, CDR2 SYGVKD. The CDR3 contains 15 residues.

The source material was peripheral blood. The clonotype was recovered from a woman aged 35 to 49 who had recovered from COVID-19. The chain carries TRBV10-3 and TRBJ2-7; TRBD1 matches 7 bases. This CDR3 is CAISESPTGLAEQYF. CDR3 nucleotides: TGTGCCATCAGTGAGTCCCCGACAGGGCTCGCCGAGCAGTACTTC.